Following are 26 T cell receptor beta chains from one sample sequenced in a study of cytomegalovirus exposure and HLA in healthy donors. Clones were sequenced by immunoSEQ multiplex PCR, and TCRdb holds only the in-frame ones, with some missing. The repertoire consists of about 240,000 clones, with approximately 86% occurring once and the leading ten covering roughly 1.2%. The sample taken for sequencing was PBMCs. These receptor sequences come from a woman under 40 in good health and CMV-seropositive.

This chain uses TRBV6-5 with TRBJ1-2; maybe TRBD1 (6 bases). Germline CDR1 MNHEY, CDR2 SVGAGI. Trimming took off 5 bases at V and 6 bases at J, with 13 bases between the two ends. This CDR3 has 13 residues. Here the CDR3 DNA reads TGTGCCAGCAGTATTACAGGGATGCATGGCTACACCTTC. Protein sequence: CASSITGMHGYTF.

DNA of the CDR3: TGTGCCAGTAGTAGGACAAAGGGGGGGGGCCAAGAGACCCAGTACTTC. Its translation is CASSRTKGGGQETQYF. The chain couples TRBV19 to TRBJ2-5; possibly TRBD2 for D (7 bases). The CDR3 length is 16 residues. Germline-derived CDR1 and CDR2 are LNHDA and SQIVND (reference sequence). The V end was cut by 4 bases, the J end by 1 base, with 16 bases between.

The V call is TRBV15, the J call TRBJ1-5, with D maybe TRBD1 (5 bases). This CDR3 contains 15 residues. V shed 1 base and J shed 2 bases, with 9 bases lying between them. Germline V gene sequence: CDR1 LNHNV, CDR2 YYDKDF (reference sequence). The CDR3 region is CATSRVREGNQPQHF. In DNA, the CDR3 is TGTGCCACCAGCAGAGTCAGGGAGGGCAATCAGCCCCAGCATTTT.

The chain joins TRBV7-8 to TRBJ1-3; 7 positions match TRBD1. Per the germline V gene, CDR1 is SGHVS and CDR2 is FQNEAQ. With 2 bases clipped from V and 6 bases from J, the junction kept 10 bases outside the gene matches. The CDR3 loop spans 16 amino acids. Here the CDR3 DNA reads TGTGCCAGCAGCTTAACGATCGGGACAGTATTAAACACCATATATTTT. It encodes CASSLTIGTVLNTIYF.

The V gene is TRBV5-1, the J gene TRBJ2-7, with D tentatively TRBD2 (6 bases). V was shortened by 0 bases and J by 5 bases, with 12 bases between the two germline ends. The V gene's germline CDR1 is SGHRS and CDR2 YFSETQ. The CDR3 length is 14 residues. This CDR3 reads CASSLAGSGDEQYF. In nucleotides, the CDR3 is TGCGCCAGCAGCTTGGCGGGGTCGGGAGACGAGCAGTACTTC.

The rearrangement uses TRBV5-1 and TRBJ1-1; 8 positions match TRBD1. The ends lost 7 bases at V and 1 base at J; junction bases unmatched: 15. Germline V gene data show CDR1 as SGHRS and CDR2 as YFSETQ. The CDR3 runs 17 residues. CDR3 loop: CASALQALGQGNTEAFF. The CDR3 bases are TGCGCCAGCGCCCTCCAGGCCCTAGGACAGGGGAACACTGAAGCTTTCTTT.

This clone was recorded once. The genes are TRBV5-1 and TRBJ2-7; no firm D call. From germline, CDR1 is SGHRS and CDR2 YFSETQ. Trimming cost V 1 base and J 0 bases, with 8 bases left between them. The CDR3 is 14 amino acids. In DNA, the CDR3 is TGCGCCAGCAGCTTGACGGTTAGCTCCTACGAGCAGTACTTC. It yields the protein CASSLTVSSYEQYF.

A remark on this clone: Other DNA sequences in this specimen translate into the identical CDR3. V gene TRBV5-1 combines with J gene TRBJ1-4; 9 nucleotides align to TRBD1. The CDR3 loop spans 15 amino acids. Per the germline V gene, CDR1 is SGHRS and CDR2 is YFSETQ. V shed 0 bases and J 8 bases; nucleotides not matched to a gene: 5. CDR3 protein: CASSLEGQGYEKLFF. The CDR3 nucleotides read TGCGCCAGCAGCTTGGAGGGACAGGGTTACGAAAAACTGTTTTTT.

This chain connects TRBV27 to TRBJ2-6, with 9 positions matching TRBD1. After removal of 5 bases from V and 2 bases from J, the junction contained 10 bases not matched to a gene. Germline CDR1 is MNHEY and CDR2 is SMNVEV (reference sequence). CDR3 size: 18 residues. As DNA, the CDR3 is TGTGCCAGCAGTGAACGGGGACAGGGATTTGCTGGGGCCAACGTCCTGACTTTC. Amino acid sequence: CASSERGQGFAGANVLTF.

This clone was counted once. The chain couples TRBV28 to TRBJ1-1; D remains ambiguous. The V gene lost 8 bases and the J gene lost 4 bases, with 11 bases spanning the gap. This CDR3 spans 12 amino acids. Germline CDR1 is MDHEN and CDR2 is SYDVKM. The CDR3 region has the DNA TGTGCCAGCCGAACATGGCCCACTGAAGCTTTCTTT. Translated: CASRTWPTEAFF.

The V call is TRBV10-3, the J call TRBJ2-5, with 7 positions matching TRBD1. The V and J ends lost 2 bases and 3 bases, in that order; junction bases with no gene match: 12. CDR1 and CDR2 (germline): ENHRY, SYGVKD. The CDR3 is made up of 17 amino acids. As DNA, the CDR3 is TGTGCCATCAGTGAGCTTGGGACAGAAAAAGCAGAAGAGACCCAGTACTTC. Translation gives CAISELGTEKAEETQYF.

V gene TRBV25-1 combines with J gene TRBJ1-2; 8 bases are a match to TRBD1. V dropped 1 base and J dropped 0; count of bases not matched to a gene: 7. The CDR3 covers 17 residues. Germline values: CDR1 MGHDK, CDR2 SYGVNS. CDR3 sequence reads: CASSEFLTTGANYGYTF. The DNA of the CDR3 is TGTGCCAGCAGTGAATTTCTCACGACAGGGGCTAACTATGGCTACACCTTC.

V is TRBV6-5 and J is TRBJ2-3, with a possible D match to TRBD2 (6 bases). CDR1 is MNHEY, CDR2 SVGAGI, per germline. With 8 bases removed from V and 8 bases from J, the gap between germline ends came to 17 bases. The CDR3 totals 13 residues. The CDR3 DNA sequence: TGTGCCAGCTTGGCGGGGCATTCTGGTACGCAGTATTTT. Translating gives CASLAGHSGTQYF.

V is TRBV7-9 and J is TRBJ1-3; perhaps TRBD1 as D (6 bases). This CDR3 spans 16 amino acids. V lost 1 base to trimming and J lost 2 bases, with 12 bases between them. Germline V gene lookup returns CDR1 SEHNR and CDR2 FQNEAQ (reference sequence). CDR3 loop: CASSLVHRDPGNTIYF. CDR3 in DNA: TGTGCCAGCAGCTTAGTGCACAGGGACCCTGGAAACACCATATATTTT.

This chain links TRBV11-2 with TRBJ2-2; no clear D. The CDR3 is 13 residues long. Germline V gives CDR1 SGHAT, CDR2 FQNNGV. V lost 3 bases and J lost 5, with 7 bases in between. The DNA for the CDR3 is TGTGCCAGCAGCTTCCCCGTGACCGGGGAGCTGTTTTTT. This encodes CASSFPVTGELFF. Together with reference TRBV11-2 and TRBJ2-2, the CDR3 gives the full variable domain: EAGVAQSPRYKIIEKRQSVAFWCNPISGHATLYWYQQILGQGPKLLIQFQNNGVVDDSQLPKDRFSAERLKGVDSTLKIQPAKLEDSAVYLCASSFPVTGELFFGEGSRLTVL.

The V and J genes are TRBV10-1 and TRBJ1-5; possible D gene TRBD1, 5 bases. Between the trimmed V and J ends, which lost 6 bases and 7 bases, there was a span of 13 bases. CDR3 length: 13 residues. Germline CDR1 and CDR2: WNHNN and SYGVQD (reference sequence). The CDR3 DNA reads TGCGCCAGCAGCCCGGGGGAGGACCAGCCCCAGCATTTT. As protein: CASSPGEDQPQHF.

The chain is built from TRBV4-1 and TRBJ1-1; 9 nucleotides match TRBD1. V lost 3 bases and J lost 0; bases outside the gene matches: 2. The CDR3 has 15 residues. The V gene's germline CDR1 is MGHRA and CDR2 YSYEKL. CDR3: CASSHGTGLNTEAFF. The CDR3 nucleotides are TGCGCCAGCAGCCATGGGACAGGGTTGAACACTGAAGCTTTCTTT.

The genes are TRBV7-9 and TRBJ2-1; 8 positions agree with TRBD2. The junction had 2 bases not matched to a gene; V was cut back by 0 bases and J by 4 bases. This CDR3 comprises 15 residues. Germline values: CDR1 SEHNR, CDR2 FQNEAQ (reference sequence). In DNA, the CDR3 is TGTGCCAGCAGCTTAGCACTAGCGGTGTACAATGAGCAGTTCTTC. It codes for CASSLALAVYNEQFF.

This clone occurred a few times. The V gene is TRBV2, the J gene TRBJ1-2, with D possibly being TRBD1 (6 bases). Germline-derived CDR1 and CDR2 are SNHLY and FYNNEI. The CDR3 consists of 14 residues. V lost 5 bases to trimming and J lost 6 bases, with 16 bases between them. This chain's CDR3 is CASSQTGRVNGYTF. Here the CDR3 DNA reads TGTGCCAGCAGTCAAACAGGGAGAGTGAATGGCTACACCTTC.

This clone was observed a single time. Here the CDR3 reads CASQKTSGRAYRETQYF. In DNA, the CDR3 is TGTGCCAGCCAAAAGACTAGCGGGAGGGCCTATCGAGAGACCCAGTACTTC. V gene TRBV2 combines with J gene TRBJ2-5; the match to TRBD2 covers 14 bases. Germline CDR1 reads SNHLY; CDR2 reads FYNNEI. The CDR3 spans 17 residues. The ends lost 8 bases at V and 4 bases at J; junction bases unmatched: 12.

The chain has TRBV11-2 and TRBJ1-1, with TRBD1 matching over 9 bases. Germline V gene sequence: CDR1 SGHAT, CDR2 FQNNGV. This CDR3 has 16 amino acids. With V trimmed by 6 bases and J by 0 bases, 8 bases remained unmatched. The chain's CDR3 is CASRTWDRDLNTEAFF. The DNA for the CDR3 is TGTGCCAGCAGGACATGGGACAGGGACCTGAACACTGAAGCTTTCTTT.

The rearrangement uses TRBV5-6 and TRBJ2-1; TRBD1 might be the D (6 bases). This CDR3 comprises 13 residues. Germline CDR1 and CDR2: SGHDT and YYEEEE. V gave up 4 bases and J gave up 10 bases, with 15 bases separating them. The CDR3 protein is CASSPGTRSEQFF. CDR3 in DNA: TGTGCCAGCAGCCCCGGGACAAGAAGCGAGCAGTTCTTC. Supplemented by reference TRBV5-6 and TRBJ2-1, the full variable domain reads DAGVTQSPTHLIKTRGQQVTLRCSPKSGHDTVSWYQQALGQGPQFIFQYYEEEERQRGNFPDRFSGHQFPNYSSELNVNALLLGDSALYLCASSPGTRSEQFFGPGTRLTVL.

J is TRBJ2-7 and V is TRBV19; 7 nucleotides match TRBD2. The CDR3 spans 17 residues. V trimming: 5 bases; J trimming: 1 base; junction bases outside the gene matches: 14. CDR1 and CDR2 (germline): LNHDA, SQIVND (reference sequence). The CDR3 bases are TGTGCCAGTAGTTCCTCCCTACGCCAGGGAGGGTCCTACGAGCAGTACTTC. Protein sequence: CASSSSLRQGGSYEQYF.

With respect to this clone: The CDR3 end shows no conserved phenylalanine or tryptophan, and so a read error is likely. The limits of the CDR3 on the DNA are not certain, so only TCRdb's listed CDR3 is given. The chain is built from TRBV6-1 and TRBJ2-7; TRBD1, the table's D call, lacks a check against the DNA. Germline CDR1 MNHNS, CDR2 SASEGT. The CDR3 spans 12 residues, counting both ends. The CDR3 spells CASSEGFWGQRL.

CDR3 coding DNA: TGCGCCAGCAGCCCAGGGGTAGGGACGAGGGCCAACGTCCTGACTTTC. Amino acids: CASSPGVGTRANVLTF. The chain has TRBV5-1 and TRBJ2-6; tentative D call: TRBD1 (6 bases). The CDR3 extends over 16 amino acids. Trimming left V 4 bases short and J 5 bases short, with 16 bases between. Germline CDR1 reads SGHRS; CDR2 reads YFSETQ.

The V gene is TRBV15, the J gene TRBJ2-7; D perhaps matches TRBD2 (6 bases). V was trimmed by 0 bases and J by 2 bases, leaving 14 bases between them. The CDR3 loop spans 16 amino acids. CDR1 LNHNV and CDR2 YYDKDF come from the germline V gene (reference sequence). The CDR3 DNA is TGTGCCACCAGCAGAGACCCCCGGGACTTCGCCTACGAGCAGTACTTC. Its protein is CATSRDPRDFAYEQYF.